Shown below are 9 T cell receptor beta chains from a single sample sequenced in a study of shared clonotypes between healthy human individuals. Using immunoSEQ multiplex PCR, the repertoire was profiled, and TCRdb retains in-frame clones only, with some absent. The sample records nearly 2 million clones, approximately 94% being singletons. Naive CD8 cells lacked CD45RO and underwent positive selection for CCR7, leaving out terminally differentiated effector memory CD45RA+ cells. The sequenced material came from naive CD8+ T cells sorted from blood. The receptor source for this set is a man younger than 35 in good health.

The chain joins TRBV4-3 to TRBJ2-3, with D perhaps matching TRBD2 (7 bases). Germline CDR1 LGHNA, CDR2 YSLEER. V was trimmed by 0 bases and J by 4 bases, leaving 17 bases between them. There are 17 residues in the CDR3. CDR3 in amino acids: CASSQDLAGEGADTQYF. The CDR3 bases are TGCGCCAGCAGCCAAGATCTGGCGGGAGAGGGGGCAGATACGCAGTATTTT.

A few counts support this clone. This CDR3 is also generated by other DNA sequences in the sample. The chain has TRBV30 and TRBJ1-1; 11 bases line up with TRBD1. Trimming removed 5 bases from V and 1 base from J; junction bases left unmatched: 0. The CDR3 totals 13 residues. Looked up from germline, CDR1 is GTSNPN and CDR2 is SVGIG (reference sequence). CDR3 coding DNA: TGTGCCTGGGGGACAGGGGGGAACACTGAAGCTTTCTTT. As protein: CAWGTGGNTEAFF.

The chain carries TRBV25-1 and TRBJ2-3; 10 bases map to TRBD1. V trimming: 6 bases; J trimming: 5 bases; junction bases outside the gene matches: 8. The CDR3 has 15 amino acids. Per the germline V gene, CDR1 is MGHDK and CDR2 is SYGVNS. CDR3 region: CASSPRTGGRDTQYF. CDR3 sequence (DNA): TGTGCCAGCAGCCCGAGGACAGGGGGGAGAGATACGCAGTATTTT.

V gene TRBV5-1 combines with J gene TRBJ2-7; TRBD1 matches 7 bases. This CDR3 is 13 amino acids long. Trimming took 4 bases from V and 2 from J; bases not matched to a gene: 3. The germline gives CDR1 SGHRS, CDR2 YFSETQ. The CDR3 bases are TGCGCCAGCAGCATGGACAGGACCTACGAGCAGTACTTC. The encoded protein is CASSMDRTYEQYF.

The chain combines TRBV2 with TRBJ2-1; 11 nucleotides align to TRBD2. CDR3 size: 12 residues. Germline trimming cut 7 bases from V and 8 bases from J; bases unmatched to any gene: 1. Germline V CDR1 and CDR2: SNHLY, FYNNEI. In DNA form, the CDR3 reads TGTGCCAGCACACTAGCGGGAGATGAGCAGTTCTTC. It is translated as CASTLAGDEQFF.

The chain is built from TRBV9 and TRBJ2-5; D unresolved. This CDR3 is built from 15 residues. Germline assignment: CDR1 SGDLS and CDR2 YYNGEE. V was shortened by 0 bases and J by 1 base, with 10 bases between the two germline ends. The CDR3 is CASSVGLNPQETQYF. In DNA form, the CDR3 reads TGTGCCAGCAGCGTAGGGCTAAACCCCCAAGAGACCCAGTACTTC.

This sequence joins TRBV5-1 and TRBJ2-2, with 10 bases that match TRBD1. J gave up 3 bases and V 0 bases, and 5 bases lay outside the gene matches. Germline V gene data show CDR1 as SGHRS and CDR2 as YFSETQ. The CDR3 runs 17 residues. CDR3 in DNA: TGCGCCAGCAGCTTGGATCCCGGGACAGGGGACACCGGGGAGCTGTTTTTT. It codes for CASSLDPGTGDTGELFF.

V and J are TRBV6-1 and TRBJ2-2, with D unclear. The CDR3 spans 15 residues. Germline V gene data show CDR1 as MNHNS and CDR2 as SASEGT. Trimming removed 7 bases at V and 1 base at J, with 13 bases between. Here the CDR3 DNA reads TGTGCCAGCACGCACTGGATGATGAACACCGGGGAGCTGTTTTTT. It translates to CASTHWMMNTGELFF.

The chain is built from TRBV11-2 and TRBJ2-7; 7 bases fit TRBD1. Germline V gene lookup returns CDR1 SGHAT and CDR2 FQNNGV. Trimming took 6 bases from V and 3 from J; bases not matched to a gene: 5. This CDR3 has 13 residues. The CDR3 DNA reads TGTGCCAGCAGGCCCGGGACAGACTACGAGCAGTACTTC. Protein: CASRPGTDYEQYF.